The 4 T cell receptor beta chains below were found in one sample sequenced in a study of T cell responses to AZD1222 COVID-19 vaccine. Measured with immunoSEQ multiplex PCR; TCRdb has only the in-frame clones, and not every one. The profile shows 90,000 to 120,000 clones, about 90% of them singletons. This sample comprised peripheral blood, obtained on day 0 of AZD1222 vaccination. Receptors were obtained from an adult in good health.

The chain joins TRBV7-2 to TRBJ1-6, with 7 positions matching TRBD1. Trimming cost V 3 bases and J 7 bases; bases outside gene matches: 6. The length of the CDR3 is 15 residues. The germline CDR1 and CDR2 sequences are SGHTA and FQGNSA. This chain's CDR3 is CASSLRTGQNSPLHF. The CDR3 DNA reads TGTGCCAGCAGCTTGCGGACAGGTCAAAATTCACCCCTCCACTTT.

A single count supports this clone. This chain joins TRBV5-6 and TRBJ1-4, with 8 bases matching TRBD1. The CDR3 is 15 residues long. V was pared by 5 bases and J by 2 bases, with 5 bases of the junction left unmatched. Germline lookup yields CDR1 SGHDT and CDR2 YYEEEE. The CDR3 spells CASSRQGRTNEKLFF. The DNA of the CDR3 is TGTGCCAGCAGTCGACAGGGGCGCACTAATGAAAAACTGTTTTTT. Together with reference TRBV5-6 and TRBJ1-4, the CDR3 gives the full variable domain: DAGVTQSPTHLIKTRGQQVTLRCSPKSGHDTVSWYQQALGQGPQFIFQYYEEEERQRGNFPDRFSGHQFPNYSSELNVNALLLGDSALYLCASSRQGRTNEKLFFGSGTQLSVL.

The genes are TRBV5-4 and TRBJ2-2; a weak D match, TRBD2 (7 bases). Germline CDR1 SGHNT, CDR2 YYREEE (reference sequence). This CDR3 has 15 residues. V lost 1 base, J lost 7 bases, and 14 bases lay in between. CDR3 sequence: CASSLFRGGSGELFF. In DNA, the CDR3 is TGTGCCAGCAGCTTGTTCAGGGGCGGGAGCGGGGAGCTGTTTTTT.

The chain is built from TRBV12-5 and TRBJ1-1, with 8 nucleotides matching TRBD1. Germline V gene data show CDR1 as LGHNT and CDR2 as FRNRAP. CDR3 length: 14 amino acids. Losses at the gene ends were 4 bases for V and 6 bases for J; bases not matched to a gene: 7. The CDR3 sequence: CASGSRTGSSEAFF. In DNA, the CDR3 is TGTGCTAGTGGTTCACGGACAGGGTCGTCTGAAGCTTTCTTT.